A selection of T cell receptor beta chains follows, all from one sample in a study of PD-1 blockade in mismatch repair-deficient tumors. Libraries were prepared by immunoSEQ multiplex PCR; TCRdb keeps only in-frame clonotypes and omits some of them. The sample lists more than 90,000 clones; 65% to 80% were seen once. Material: peripheral blood, obtained approximately 60 weeks after starting pembrolizumab. The receptors here all came from an adult with mismatch repair-deficient cancer. Both conserved end residues are part of each CDR3. The order of the fields is D gene, clone size, V gene, J gene, CDR3 DNA, CDR3 protein. The D gene is left open where the match is weak. Rows give clone size only sometimes, using once, few, many, or a class for an expanded clone.

D: NA; size: NA; V: TRBV7-2; J: TRBJ2-2; DNA: TGTGCCAGCAGCTTTACAGGGATCACCGGGGAGCTGTTTTTT; CDR3: CASSFTGITGELFF
D: NA; size: NA; V: TRBV4-1; J: TRBJ2-2; DNA: TGCGCCAGCAGCCAGCTTCGGACTCCCGGGGAGCTGTTTTTT; CDR3: CASSQLRTPGELFF
D: NA; size: NA; V: TRBV2; J: TRBJ1-1; DNA: TGTGCCAGCAGTCCCCGACGGACAGCTTTGAACACTGAAGCTTTCTTT; CDR3: CASSPRRTALNTEAFF
D: NA; size: NA; V: TRBV19; J: TRBJ1-1; DNA: TGTGCCAGTACGGACAGCAACACTGAAGCTTTCTTT; CDR3: CASTDSNTEAFF
D: NA; size: few; V: TRBV14; J: TRBJ2-7; DNA: TGTGCCAGCAGCGTCGCAGGAGCCTACGAGCAGTACTTC; CDR3: CASSVAGAYEQYF
D: NA; size: NA; V: TRBV7-9; J: TRBJ1-2; DNA: TGTGCCAGCAGCTCCCGGGACGGACTACATCCCTATGGCTACACCTTC; CDR3: CASSSRDGLHPYGYTF
D: NA; size: NA; V: TRBV6-1; J: TRBJ2-7; DNA: TGTGCCAGCAGTGTAAGCGTGGAATCCTACGAGCAGTACTTC; CDR3: CASSVSVESYEQYF
D: NA; size: NA; V: TRBV19; J: TRBJ2-2; DNA: TGTGCCAGTACCGGTACCGGGACCAACACCGGGGAGCTGTTTTTT; CDR3: CASTGTGTNTGELFF
D: NA; size: NA; V: TRBV6-1; J: TRBJ2-5; DNA: TGTGCCAGCAGTGAATCGGGGGCTAAAGAGACCCAGTACTTC; CDR3: CASSESGAKETQYF
D: NA; size: NA; V: TRBV7-6; J: TRBJ2-1; DNA: TGTGCCAGCAGCATGCTACCTGAACTAGCATCGTACAATGAGCAGTTCTTC; CDR3: CASSMLPELASYNEQFF
D: TRBD1; size: NA; V: TRBV6-1; J: TRBJ1-1; DNA: TGTGCCAGCAGCCCCTTCAGGGGGCAAAACACTGAAGCTTTCTTT; CDR3: CASSPFRGQNTEAFF
D: NA; size: NA; V: TRBV10-3; J: TRBJ2-3; DNA: TGTGCCATCAGTGAGTTTAGATGGGAAGAGGCAGATACGCAGTATTTT; CDR3: CAISEFRWEEADTQYF
D: NA; size: once; V: TRBV15; J: TRBJ2-3; DNA: TGTGCCACCAGCAGAGATGAAACGATGCAGTATTTT; CDR3: CATSRDETMQYF
D: NA; size: NA; V: TRBV19; J: TRBJ2-7; DNA: TGTGCCAGTAGTATAGAGGGGATCGAGCAGTACTTC; CDR3: CASSIEGIEQYF
D: TRBD2; size: NA; V: TRBV7-8; J: TRBJ2-1; DNA: TGTGCCAGCAGCTTAGAGCCTAGCGGGCCGTACAATGAGCAGTTCTTC; CDR3: CASSLEPSGPYNEQFF
D: NA; size: NA; V: TRBV25-1; J: TRBJ2-7; DNA: TGTGCCAGCAGTGAATTAGGGAGCCACGGCGAGCAGTACTTC; CDR3: CASSELGSHGEQYF
D: NA; size: NA; V: TRBV9; J: TRBJ1-4; DNA: TGTGCCAGCAGCGTAGGGCCCGCCTTTAATGAAAAACTGTTTTTT; CDR3: CASSVGPAFNEKLFF
D: NA; size: once; V: TRBV6-6; J: TRBJ2-5; DNA: TGTGCCAGCAGTGCGAAGGACGGGCGTGAGACCCAGTACTTC; CDR3: CASSAKDGRETQYF
D: NA; size: NA; V: TRBV4-2; J: TRBJ2-2; DNA: TGTGCCAGCAGCCGGAACCCGCTAGGGAGCAGCACCGGGGAGCTGTTTTTT; CDR3: CASSRNPLGSSTGELFF
D: TRBD2; size: NA; V: TRBV5-6; J: TRBJ2-7; DNA: TGTGCCAGCAGCCTTAGCGGGAGGGTAAACGAGCAGTACTTC; CDR3: CASSLSGRVNEQYF
D: TRBD2; size: NA; V: TRBV5-6; J: TRBJ2-7; DNA: TGTGCCAGCAGCCGAGGGGGACTAGCTGCCTACGAGCAGTACTTC; CDR3: CASSRGGLAAYEQYF
D: NA; size: NA; V: TRBV28; J: TRBJ1-1; DNA: TGTGCCAGCAGTTTTTCCGGGGGCGCCATCGCTTTCTTT; CDR3: CASSFSGGAIAFF
D: TRBD2; size: NA; V: TRBV7-6; J: TRBJ2-2; DNA: TGTGCCAGCAGCTTAGTGCGAGGGGCGGGAGGAGTTTCCGGGGAGCTGTTTTTT; CDR3: CASSLVRGAGGVSGELFF
D: TRBD1; size: NA; V: TRBV6-6; J: TRBJ2-1; DNA: TGTGCCAGCATAACAGGGGCGAATGAGCAGTTCTTC; CDR3: CASITGANEQFF
D: NA; size: NA; V: TRBV6-6; J: TRBJ2-6; DNA: TGTGCCAGCAGTTCCTCTCCCTCTGGGGCCAACGTCCTGACTTTC; CDR3: CASSSSPSGANVLTF
D: TRBD1; size: NA; V: TRBV29-1; J: TRBJ1-2; DNA: TGCAGCGTTGAGGCAGGGGGTAACTATGGCTACACCTTC; CDR3: CSVEAGGNYGYTF
D: NA; size: NA; V: TRBV7-8; J: TRBJ2-1; DNA: TGTGCCAGCAGCTTAGGGCGGACCTCCTACAATGAGCAGTTCTTC; CDR3: CASSLGRTSYNEQFF
D: TRBD2; size: NA; V: TRBV7-2; J: TRBJ2-1; DNA: TGTGCCAGCAGCTCCAGGACTTCCGGGAGGATCGATGAGCAGTTCTTC; CDR3: CASSSRTSGRIDEQFF